Below, 18 T cell receptor beta chains from the same sample are listed, as sequenced in a study of control samples from healthy donors and cancer patients. Assay: immunoSEQ multiplex PCR; the TCRdb copy retains only in-frame clones and omits some. The sample yields tens of thousands of clones, 92% seen once. Sequenced input: blood. The receptors here all came from a woman aged 50 to 60 in good health.

The chain recombines TRBV3-1 (or the pseudogene TRBV3-2) with TRBJ2-2; no clear D gene. V was cut by 2 bases and J by 7 bases, with 5 bases left in between. CDR1 is LGHDT, CDR2 YNNKEL, per germline (reference sequence). The CDR3 runs to 12 residues. DNA for the CDR3: TGTGCCAGCAGCCAAAAATACGGGGAGCTGTTTTTT. Translation: CASSQKYGELFF.

The chain is built from TRBV4-2 and TRBJ2-2; 11 bases are shared with TRBD2. J was trimmed by 0 bases and V by 2 bases; bases with no gene match: 2. Germline V CDR1 and CDR2: LGHNA, YNFKEQ. This CDR3 region has 17 residues. This CDR3 is CASSQQGLAANTGELFF. CDR3 coding DNA: TGTGCCAGCAGCCAACAGGGACTAGCGGCGAACACCGGGGAGCTGTTTTTT.

The V call is TRBV4-2, the J call TRBJ2-5, with 7 nucleotides matching TRBD2. The CDR3 runs to 15 residues. Germline values: CDR1 LGHNA, CDR2 YNFKEQ. V lost 4 bases to trimming and J lost 2 bases; unmatched junction nucleotides: 7. In DNA form, the CDR3 reads TGTGCCAGCAGCCTCACGGGGGGTAATCAAGAGACCCAGTACTTC. Amino acid sequence: CASSLTGGNQETQYF.

CDR3 bases: TGTGCCAGCTCACCAACTGAAGAAAGCTCTGGAAACACCATATATTTT. This translates into CASSPTEESSGNTIYF. This rearrangement joins TRBV18 to TRBJ1-3, with D unclear. This CDR3 region has 16 residues. V was clipped by 2 bases and J by 0 bases, with 11 bases between them. Germline loops: CDR1 KGHSH, CDR2 LQKENI.

The chain joins TRBV18 to TRBJ2-3; TRBD1 matches at 8 bases. V was clipped by 3 bases and J by 3 bases; unmatched bases: 8. This CDR3 spans 16 amino acids. Looked up from germline, CDR1 is KGHSH and CDR2 is LQKENI. The DNA for the CDR3 is TGTGCCAGCTCACCTCCGACAGGGGAAGGTACAGATACGCAGTATTTT. This sequence encodes CASSPPTGEGTDTQYF.

The chain joins TRBV27 to TRBJ1-2; possible D gene TRBD1, 5 bases. V was clipped by 5 bases and J by 8 bases, with 15 bases between them. The CDR3 spans 13 residues. CDR1 MNHEY and CDR2 SMNVEV come from the germline V gene (reference sequence). The CDR3 DNA reads TGTGCCAGCAGTACTGACAGATCTAGGGGCTACACCTTC. It is translated as CASSTDRSRGYTF.

The chain links TRBV2 to TRBJ2-1; no firm D call. The CDR3 spans 14 residues. The V gene lost 3 bases and the J gene lost 0 bases, with 6 bases spanning the gap. The germline gives CDR1 SNHLY, CDR2 FYNNEI. CDR3: CASSERSSYNEQFF. The CDR3 DNA sequence: TGTGCCAGCAGTGAGCGGTCCTCCTACAATGAGCAGTTCTTC.

The chain links TRBV19 to TRBJ1-2; the D gene is possibly TRBD1 (5 bases). Trimming shortened V by 9 bases and J by 10 bases, and 18 bases separated the two germline ends. CDR3 length: 12 amino acids. Per germline, CDR1 LNHDA and CDR2 SQIVND (reference sequence). As DNA, the CDR3 is TGTGCCAGCCCTAAGGGTAAGGGGCACTACACCTTC. It specifies CASPKGKGHYTF. Full variable domain (missing parts from reference TRBV19 and TRBJ1-2): DGGITQSPKYLFRKEGQNVTLSCEQNLNHDAMYWYRQDPGQGLRLIYYSQIVNDFQKGDIAEGYSVSREKKESFPLTVTSAQKNPTAFYLCASPKGKGHYTFGSGTRLTVV.

The genes are TRBV3-1 (or the pseudogene TRBV3-2) and TRBJ1-2; 7 positions agree with TRBD1. Per germline, CDR1 LGHDT and CDR2 YNNKEL (reference sequence). V lost 0 bases to trimming and J lost 8 bases; unmatched junction nucleotides: 9. The CDR3 extends over 15 amino acids. The chain's CDR3 is CASSQERGRGYGYTF. DNA of the CDR3: TGTGCCAGCAGCCAAGAAAGAGGCAGGGGGTACGGCTACACCTTC.

The chain combines TRBV5-4 with TRBJ1-1; D might be TRBD1 (6 bases). Germline V gene sequence: CDR1 SGHNT, CDR2 YYREEE (reference sequence). Trimming removed 0 bases from V and 1 base from J, with 10 bases in between. The CDR3 has 15 residues. The chain's CDR3 is CASSLDRVKNTEAFF. The CDR3 nucleotides read TGTGCCAGCAGCTTGGACAGGGTGAAGAACACTGAAGCTTTCTTT.

V gene TRBV28 combines with J gene TRBJ1-6, with D uncertain. This CDR3 region has 13 residues. Germline V lookup: CDR1 MDHEN, CDR2 SYDVKM. Trimming removed 5 bases from V and 5 bases from J, with 7 bases in between. CDR3 region: CASSPPHNSPLHF. The DNA of the CDR3 is TGTGCCAGCAGTCCTCCTCATAATTCACCCCTCCACTTT.

The chain links TRBV6-5 to TRBJ1-1; no clear D. Per the germline V gene, CDR1 is MNHEY and CDR2 is SVGAGI. V lost 2 bases and J 1 base, leaving 11 bases between the germline ends. CDR3 length: 15 residues. CDR3 residues: CASSYTPGENTEAFF. The CDR3 DNA reads as TGTGCCAGCAGTTACACGCCTGGTGAGAACACTGAAGCTTTCTTT.

The rearrangement links TRBV9 to TRBJ1-2; D possibly corresponds to TRBD1 (5 bases). CDR1 and CDR2 from the germline V gene are SGDLS and YYNGEE. V was trimmed by 1 base and J by 6 bases, leaving 10 bases between them. CDR3 length equals 13 residues. CDR3 loop: CASSVSQGHGYTF. The CDR3 DNA reads TGTGCCAGCAGCGTATCGCAGGGCCATGGCTACACCTTC.

V gene TRBV29-1 combines with J gene TRBJ1-4, with 9 bases matching TRBD1. CDR3 length: 15 amino acids. CDR1 is SQVTM, CDR2 ANQGSEA, per germline. V lost 7 bases and J lost 3; bases outside the gene matches: 9. CDR3 in amino acids: CSATGGGAANEKLFF. The CDR3 DNA reads TGCAGCGCTACAGGGGGCGGGGCAGCTAATGAAAAACTGTTTTTT.

The chain has TRBV9 and TRBJ1-2; 8 bases align to TRBD1. After removal of 3 bases from V and 5 bases from J, the junction contained 3 bases not matched to a gene. The CDR3 spans 13 residues. Germline assignment: CDR1 SGDLS and CDR2 YYNGEE. The CDR3 bases are TGTGCCAGCAGCGCTCAGGGGGCGTATGGCTACACCTTC. It codes for CASSAQGAYGYTF.

The V and J genes are TRBV6-5 and TRBJ1-1, with a tentative D call TRBD1 (5 bases). CDR1 is MNHEY and CDR2 is SVGAGI in the germline V gene. The CDR3 runs 13 residues. The V end lost 0 bases, the J end lost 8 bases, and 10 bases lay between the germline ends. CDR3 region: CASSYSERGEAFF. The CDR3 region has the DNA TGTGCCAGCAGTTACTCGGAGCGGGGGGAAGCTTTCTTT.

CDR3 protein: CASTPEGFNEKLFF. In DNA, the CDR3 is TGCGCCAGCACCCCCGAAGGGTTTAACGAAAAACTGTTTTTT. The chain carries TRBV4-1 and TRBJ1-4; D is unclear. CDR1 and CDR2 from the germline V gene are MGHRA and YSYEKL. Trimming cost V 7 bases and J 8 bases, with 17 bases left between them. The CDR3 is made up of 14 amino acids.

This chain joins TRBV28 and TRBJ2-3; 16 bases agree with TRBD2. In germline, CDR1 is MDHEN, CDR2 SYDVKM. The CDR3 contains 19 residues. Unmatched junction bases numbered 11, after V lost 5 bases and J lost 3 bases. The CDR3 sequence: CASSPPGLAGGWTTDTQYF. The CDR3 region has the DNA TGTGCCAGCAGTCCACCGGGACTAGCGGGGGGGTGGACTACAGATACGCAGTATTTT.